This T cell receptor (beta chain) came from a study of blood T cell repertoires in COVID-19. The repertoire was sequenced with immunoSEQ multiplex PCR; TCRdb's copy has only in-frame clones and lacks some. The sample lists 150,000 to 200,000 clones; about 86% were seen once. The V end lost 0 bases, the J end lost 3 bases, and 17 bases lay between the germline ends. The CDR3 runs 17 residues. Germline values: CDR1 SGHDN, CDR2 FVKESK. This TCR came from a man aged 55 to 70 with acute or convalescent COVID-19. The specimen sequenced was peripheral blood. The chain joins TRBV14 to TRBJ1-2, with TRBD1 as a possible D gene (5 bases). This CDR3 is CASSQDPGWQVDYGYTF. In nucleotides, the CDR3 is TGTGCCAGCAGCCAAGATCCAGGGTGGCAGGTGGACTATGGCTACACCTTC.